This T cell receptor (beta chain) was identified during a study of T cells after yellow fever vaccination. The study's findings and limits: Overlap between CD4 and CD8 compartments was detected for a small share of clonotypes.

TCRdb reprocessed the 5' RACE reads with MiXCR, giving one entry per CDR3 protein. Of 250,000 to 350,000 distinct CDR3 sequences detected, approximately 8% appear once; the ten largest clones hold about 3%. Germline CDR1 and CDR2: DFQATT and SNEGSKA (reference sequence). Trimming cost V 3 bases and J 6 bases, with 15 bases left between them. The CDR3 consists of 14 residues. This clonotype was counted a few times. The antigen remains undetermined. The clonotype comes from a man between 18 and 29 years old who received the YFV17D yellow fever vaccine. Sequencing was performed on CD4+ T cells sorted from PBMCs, taken 5 days after the yellow fever booster vaccination. This rearrangement joins TRBV20-1 to TRBJ1-5, with unresolved D. Here the CDR3 reads CSASLPGGSQPQHF. The CDR3 DNA reads as TGCAGTGCTAGTCTCCCGGGAGGGTCTCAGCCCCAGCATTTT.